This record concerns one TCR beta chain sequence. Some clones are missing from TCRdb's copy, which holds only in-frame ones; the method was immunoSEQ multiplex PCR. This sample carries about 240,000 clones, roughly 82% of them seen once, and the ten largest clones take around 12%. There are 13 residues in the CDR3. Per germline, CDR1 PRHDT and CDR2 FYEKMQ (reference sequence). V was clipped by 7 bases and J by 1 base, with 10 bases between them. These data originate in a study of blood T cell repertoires in COVID-19. Study context: COVID-19 samples collected from the United States, Italy and Spain covered acute and convalescent phases. PBMCs, B-cell-depleted T cells, or T cells provided the cDNA or gDNA that made up the material.

The sequencing sample was made of peripheral blood. The chain joins TRBV13 to TRBJ1-1; D might be TRBD1 (5 bases). This clonotype was obtained from an elderly man with acute or convalescent COVID-19. CDR3 residues: CASTLGQNTEAFF. CDR3 nucleotides: TGTGCCAGCACCCTCGGACAGAACACTGAAGCTTTCTTT.